These T cell receptor beta chains were read from a single sample in a study of response to subunit inactivated influenza vaccine. TCRdb fed the RT-PCR reads into MiXCR, producing one record per CDR3 protein. Among roughly 650,000 distinct CDR3 sequences listed, around 15% were seen once. The source material was PBMCs from blood, sampled around 15 days before vaccination. Receptors were obtained from a man between 45 and 60 years old who received an inactivated influenza vaccine. CDR3s include the opening cysteine and the closing phenylalanine or tryptophan. The D gene is left open where the match is weak. Clone size, where shown, is once, few, many, or a class for clones that have expanded.

cdr3_nt: TGTGCCACCAGCAGGGACGGACTAGCGTGGGAGACCCAGTACTTC; cdr3_aa: CATSRDGLAWETQYF; v_call: TRBV15; j_call: TRBJ2-5; clone_size: -; d_call: TRBD2
cdr3_nt: TGCGCCAGCACCACTCTGGAAGGGATAACAGATACGCAGTATTTT; cdr3_aa: CASTTLEGITDTQYF; v_call: TRBV5-1; j_call: TRBJ2-3; clone_size: -; d_call: -
cdr3_nt: TGTGCCAGCAGCATGGGACAGGGGACCTACGAGCAGTACTTC; cdr3_aa: CASSMGQGTYEQYF; v_call: TRBV21-1; j_call: TRBJ2-7; clone_size: few; d_call: -
cdr3_nt: TGTGCCAGCAGTGGCCTGAAATCCTATGGCTACACCTTC; cdr3_aa: CASSGLKSYGYTF; v_call: TRBV25-1; j_call: TRBJ1-2; clone_size: few; d_call: -
cdr3_nt: TGCGCCAGCAGCTCCTGGACAGGAGATGAAAAACTGTTTTTT; cdr3_aa: CASSSWTGDEKLFF; v_call: TRBV5-1; j_call: TRBJ1-4; clone_size: many; d_call: TRBD1
cdr3_nt: TGCAGTGCTAGACTAGCGGGATTTGTTGAGCAGTTCTTC; cdr3_aa: CSARLAGFVEQFF; v_call: TRBV20-1; j_call: TRBJ2-1; clone_size: -; d_call: TRBD2
cdr3_nt: TGTGCCAGTAGTAGGACTAGCGGGAGGTCCCCCCGATACAATGAGCAGTTCTTC; cdr3_aa: CASSRTSGRSPRYNEQFF; v_call: TRBV19; j_call: TRBJ2-1; clone_size: few; d_call: TRBD2
cdr3_nt: TGTGCCAGCAGCCACGGACTAGCGGGAGTAAAAAACATTCAGTACTTC; cdr3_aa: CASSHGLAGVKNIQYF; v_call: TRBV9; j_call: TRBJ2-4; clone_size: few; d_call: TRBD2
cdr3_nt: TGCAGTGCTCGGTCCCTGGGTCTGAACACTGAAGCTTTCTTT; cdr3_aa: CSARSLGLNTEAFF; v_call: TRBV20-1; j_call: TRBJ1-1; clone_size: few; d_call: -
cdr3_nt: TGCAGTGCTAGAGACGCGGGGAAATACAATGAGCAGTTCTTC; cdr3_aa: CSARDAGKYNEQFF; v_call: TRBV20-1; j_call: TRBJ2-1; clone_size: -; d_call: -
cdr3_nt: TGTGCCAGCGGACAGACCAACTACGAGCAGTACTTC; cdr3_aa: CASGQTNYEQYF; v_call: TRBV6-5; j_call: TRBJ2-7; clone_size: few; d_call: -
cdr3_nt: TGTGCCACCAGCAGAGAGACAGATAATTCACCCCTCCACTTT; cdr3_aa: CATSRETDNSPLHF; v_call: TRBV15; j_call: TRBJ1-6; clone_size: -; d_call: -
cdr3_nt: TGTGCCAGCAGGGATGGACAGGAGAACACTGAAGCTTTCTTT; cdr3_aa: CASRDGQENTEAFF; v_call: TRBV5-4; j_call: TRBJ1-1; clone_size: -; d_call: TRBD1
cdr3_nt: TGTGCCAGCAGTGTGAACAGGGGGTTAAACAATGAGCAGTTCTTC; cdr3_aa: CASSVNRGLNNEQFF; v_call: TRBV6-1; j_call: TRBJ2-1; clone_size: -; d_call: TRBD1